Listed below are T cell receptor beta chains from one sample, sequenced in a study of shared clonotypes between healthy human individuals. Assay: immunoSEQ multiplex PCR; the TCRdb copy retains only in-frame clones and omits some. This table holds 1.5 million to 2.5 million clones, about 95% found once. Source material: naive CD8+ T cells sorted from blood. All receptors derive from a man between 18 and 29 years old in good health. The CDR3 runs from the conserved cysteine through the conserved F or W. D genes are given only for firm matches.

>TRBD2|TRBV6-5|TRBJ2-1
TGTGCCAGCAGTTATTCGCTAGCGGGTTCCTACAATGAGCAGTTCTTC
CASSYSLAGSYNEQFF
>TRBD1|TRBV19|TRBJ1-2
TGTGCCAGTAGGCAGGGGGCGGGTGGCTACACCTTC
CASRQGAGGYTF
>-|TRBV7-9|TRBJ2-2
TGTGCCAGCAGCCCGGGGACGCTATCGAACACCGGGGAGCTGTTTTTT
CASSPGTLSNTGELFF
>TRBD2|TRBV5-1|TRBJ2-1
TGCGCCAGCAGCGCGGGGGACTACAATGAGCAGTTCTTC
CASSAGDYNEQFF
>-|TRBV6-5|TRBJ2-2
TGTGCCAGCAGCCGCGAAGGCGGATACACCGGGGAGCTGTTTTTT
CASSREGGYTGELFF
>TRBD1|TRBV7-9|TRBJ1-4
TGTGCCAGCAGCTCTGACAGGGGCCATGAAAAACTGTTTTTT
CASSSDRGHEKLFF
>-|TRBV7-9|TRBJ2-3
TGTGCCAGCAGCTTAGGGGCCTTAGATACGCAGTATTTT
CASSLGALDTQYF
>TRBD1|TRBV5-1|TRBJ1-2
TGCGCCAGCAGCTTGGGAGGGACAGGGGAGTTTTATGGCTACACCTTC
CASSLGGTGEFYGYTF
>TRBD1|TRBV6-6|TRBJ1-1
TGTGCCAGCAGTTACCCGGGACAGGGGAACACTGAAGCTTTCTTT
CASSYPGQGNTEAFF
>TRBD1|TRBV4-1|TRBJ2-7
TGCGCCAGCAGCCCTCGACAGGGTGTCTCCTACGAGCAGTACTTC
CASSPRQGVSYEQYF
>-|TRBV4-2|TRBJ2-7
TGTGCCAGCAGCCAAGCCCAGGACCGAAGTTACGAGCAGTACTTC
CASSQAQDRSYEQYF
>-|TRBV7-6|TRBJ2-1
TGTGCCAGCAGCCCGGGATATTACAATGAGCAGTTCTTC
CASSPGYYNEQFF
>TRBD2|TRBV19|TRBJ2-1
TGTGCCAGTGGTAGCGGGGGGAGCTACAATGAGCAGTTCTTC
CASGSGGSYNEQFF
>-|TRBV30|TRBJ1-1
TGTGCCTGGACCCCGGGTCTTGAAGCTTTCTTT
CAWTPGLEAFF
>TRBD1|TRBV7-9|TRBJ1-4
TGTGCCAGCAGCGCCCAGGGGGATCGAAATGAAAAACTGTTTTTT
CASSAQGDRNEKLFF
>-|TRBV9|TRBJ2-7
TGTGCCAGCAGCGTAGGCGGGACCACGAACTACGAGCAGTACTTC
CASSVGGTTNYEQYF